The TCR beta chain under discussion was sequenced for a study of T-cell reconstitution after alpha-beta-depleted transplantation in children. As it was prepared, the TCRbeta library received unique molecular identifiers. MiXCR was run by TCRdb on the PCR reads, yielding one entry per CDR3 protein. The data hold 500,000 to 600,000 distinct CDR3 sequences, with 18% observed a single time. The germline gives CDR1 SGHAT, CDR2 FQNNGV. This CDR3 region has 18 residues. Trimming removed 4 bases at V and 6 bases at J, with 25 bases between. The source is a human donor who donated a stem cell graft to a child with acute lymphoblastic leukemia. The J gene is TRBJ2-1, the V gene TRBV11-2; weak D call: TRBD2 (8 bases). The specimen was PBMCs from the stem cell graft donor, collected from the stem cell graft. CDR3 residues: CASSSRGLAGVRGNEQFF. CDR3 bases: TGTGCCAGCAGCTCGAGGGGGCTAGCGGGCGTCAGGGGCAATGAGCAGTTCTTC. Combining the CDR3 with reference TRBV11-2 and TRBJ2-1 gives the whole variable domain EAGVAQSPRYKIIEKRQSVAFWCNPISGHATLYWYQQILGQGPKLLIQFQNNGVVDDSQLPKDRFSAERLKGVDSTLKIQPAKLEDSAVYLCASSSRGLAGVRGNEQFFGPGTRLTVL.